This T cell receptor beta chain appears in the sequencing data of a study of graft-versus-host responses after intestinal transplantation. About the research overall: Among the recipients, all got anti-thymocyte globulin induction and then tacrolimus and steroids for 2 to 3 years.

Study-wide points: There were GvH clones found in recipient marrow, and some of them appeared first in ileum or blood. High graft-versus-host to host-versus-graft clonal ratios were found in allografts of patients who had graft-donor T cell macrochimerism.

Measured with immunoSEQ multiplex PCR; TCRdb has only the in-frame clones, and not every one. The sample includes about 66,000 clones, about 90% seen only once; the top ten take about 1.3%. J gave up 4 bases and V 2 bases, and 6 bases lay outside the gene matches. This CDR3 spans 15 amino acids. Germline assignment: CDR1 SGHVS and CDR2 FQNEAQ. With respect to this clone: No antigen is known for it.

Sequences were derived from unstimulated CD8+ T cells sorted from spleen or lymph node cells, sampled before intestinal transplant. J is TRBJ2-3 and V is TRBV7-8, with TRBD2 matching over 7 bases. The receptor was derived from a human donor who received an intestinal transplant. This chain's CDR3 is CASSLSGGGADTQYF. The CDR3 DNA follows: TGTGCCAGCAGCTTATCCGGGGGAGGGGCAGATACGCAGTATTTT.